This TCR beta chain was sequenced during a study of blood T cell repertoires in COVID-19. About the research overall: The United States, Italy and Spain supplied acute and convalescent COVID-19 samples. PBMCs, B-cell-depleted T cells, or T cells provided the cDNA or gDNA that made up the material.

Authors' methods: Researchers report that nucleated cell counts were estimated from reference gene primer amplification. The table came from immunoSEQ multiplex PCR; TCRdb's copy has only in-frame clones and leaves some out. The V and J calls and the clone size are those of that table, but D and trimming were determined from the DNA. The sample contains 200,000 to 250,000 clones, roughly 82% of which appear only once. Germline V gives CDR1 SGHVS, CDR2 FQNEAQ. Trimming at V came to 5 bases and at J to 6 bases, leaving 9 bases not matched to a gene. The CDR3 has 15 amino acids. The sequenced material came from peripheral blood. The TCR originated in a woman of 80 years or more with active or convalescent COVID-19. The chain recombines TRBV7-8 with TRBJ2-1, with 8 bases aligning to TRBD2. The CDR3 bases are TGTGCCAGCAGCCCTACGGGGGGGCCCCTCAATGAGCAGTTCTTC. Translation: CASSPTGGPLNEQFF.